Detailed here is one T cell receptor beta chain. The data stem from a study of blood T cell repertoires in COVID-19. The overall study: Acute and convalescent COVID-19 samples came from the United States, Italy and Spain.

TCRdb keeps only in-frame clones here, not all; method: immunoSEQ multiplex PCR. Of over 120,000 clones in the sample, 84% were seen once. Trimming took off 6 bases at V and 0 bases at J, with 12 bases between the two ends. The CDR3 runs to 15 residues. Germline V gene data show CDR1 as MNHEY and CDR2 as SMNVEV (reference sequence). The chain joins TRBV27 to TRBJ2-1, with a possible D match to TRBD2 (5 bases). Sequences were obtained from peripheral blood. The TCR was taken from a human donor in a cohort sampled during active COVID-19. The CDR3, as DNA: TGTGCCAGCAGCATGGACTTAAGCTCCTACAATGAGCAGTTCTTC. It specifies CASSMDLSSYNEQFF.